The 24 T cell receptor beta chains below come from one sample, sequenced in a study of cytomegalovirus exposure and HLA in healthy donors (dated by TCRdb to between 2016 and 2019). The library came from the immunoSEQ multiplex PCR assay. A mixture of 60 forward primers for TCR Vbeta segments and 13 reverse primers for TCR Jbeta segments was used in the multiplex PCR. The clones in this table, taken by TCRdb from immuneACCESS, are in-frame only. Not every clone is retained; where verified, under half of the shortfall comes from an unresolved V gene, and the cause of the rest is unknown. This sample lists about 200,000 clones; approximately 80% were detected once. The biggest ten clones account for just over 1.4% of the sample. The source material was PBMCs. These receptors were taken from a girl aged 10 to 17 in good health and CMV-seronegative.

This clone was detected only a few times. V is TRBV19 and J is TRBJ2-3; 9 nucleotides agree with TRBD2. This CDR3 comprises 14 residues. The germline CDR1 and CDR2 sequences are LNHDA and SQIVND (reference sequence). After removal of 4 bases from V and 3 bases from J, the junction contained 2 bases not matched to a gene. The CDR3 loop reads CASSSGRETDTQYF. CDR3 nucleotides: TGTGCCAGTAGTAGCGGGAGGGAAACAGATACGCAGTATTTT.

V gene TRBV21-1 combines with J gene TRBJ1-5. TRBV21-1 is marked as a pseudogene. This CDR3 contains 11 residues. As DNA, the CDR3 is TGTGCCAGCAGCCTCAATCAGCCCCAGCATTTT. As protein: CASSLNQPQHF.

This chain joins TRBV4-1 and TRBJ1-2; D unresolved. Trimming took off 0 bases at V and 7 bases at J, with 9 bases between the two ends. Germline V CDR1 and CDR2: MGHRA, YSYEKL. CDR3 size: 13 residues. For the CDR3, the DNA is TGCGCCAGCAGCCAAGATCGACTGGGTGGCTACACCTTC. This sequence encodes CASSQDRLGGYTF.

This CDR3 reads CASSLAQGINYGYTF. CDR3 coding DNA: TGTGCCAGCAGCTTAGCGCAGGGGATTAACTATGGCTACACCTTC. V and J are TRBV7-6 and TRBJ1-2; D is possibly TRBD1 (6 bases). CDR1 SGHVS and CDR2 FNYEAQ come from the germline V gene. The CDR3 runs to 15 residues. V was cut by 0 bases and J by 1 base, with 9 bases left in between.

This chain links TRBV6-6 with TRBJ1-2; 9 positions match TRBD1. V shed 2 bases, J shed 4 bases, and the junction held 5 bases outside the gene matches. The CDR3 contains 15 residues. The V gene's germline CDR1 is MNHNY and CDR2 SVGAGI (reference sequence). Here the CDR3 DNA reads TGTGCCAGCAGTTACACTCCGGGACAGGGCTATGGCTACACCTTC. Translating it yields CASSYTPGQGYGYTF.

The chain recombines TRBV19 with TRBJ2-1; TRBD2 matches at 14 bases. V shed 10 bases, J shed 7 bases, and the junction held 6 bases outside the gene matches. The CDR3 contains 14 residues. CDR1 LNHDA and CDR2 SQIVND come from the germline V gene (reference sequence). In DNA, the CDR3 is TGTGCCACCACGGGACTAGCGGGAGATAATGAGCAGTTCTTC. Residues: CATTGLAGDNEQFF.

The count of this clone is one. CDR3 nucleotides: TGTGCCAGCAGTTTATCCAAAGCAGAAGCTTTCTTT. Translation: CASSLSKAEAFF. J is TRBJ1-1 and V is TRBV28; unclear D gene. There are 12 residues in the CDR3. Germline CDR1 reads MDHEN; CDR2 reads SYDVKM. With 1 base removed from V and 8 bases from J, the gap between germline ends came to 8 bases.

The gene calls are TRBV9 and TRBJ2-2; no reliable D call. V lost 3 bases to trimming and J lost 3 bases, with 9 bases between them. CDR3 length equals 14 residues. The germline V gene has CDR1 SGDLS and CDR2 YYNGEE. This CDR3 is CASSALIDTGELFF. The CDR3 DNA is TGTGCCAGCAGCGCCCTCATAGACACCGGGGAGCTGTTTTTT.

In this sample, this clone turned up a few times. The chain recombines TRBV6-1 with TRBJ1-6; 9 nucleotides agree with TRBD1. This CDR3 has 15 amino acids. Per the germline V gene, CDR1 is MNHNS and CDR2 is SASEGT. With V trimmed by 6 bases and J by 9 bases, 9 bases remained unmatched. The CDR3 DNA sequence: TGTGCCAGCAGCGGACAGGGGCCGAGGGTTTCACCCCTCCACTTT. It encodes CASSGQGPRVSPLHF.

V usage is TRBV27 and J usage is TRBJ2-5, with 10 bases identical to TRBD1. V gave up 6 bases and J gave up 5 bases; unmatched junction bases: 9. The CDR3 has 15 amino acids. Germline assignment: CDR1 MNHEY and CDR2 SMNVEV (reference sequence). The CDR3 region has the DNA TGTGCCAGCAGCCCTAGACAGGGGGCGGCGGAGACCCAGTACTTC. Translating gives CASSPRQGAAETQYF.

A single count supports this clone. The chain uses TRBV5-5 and TRBJ2-1, with D possibly TRBD2 on 6 matching bases. Per the germline V gene, CDR1 is SGHKS and CDR2 is YYEKEE (reference sequence). This CDR3 comprises 15 residues. The germline V and J ends were trimmed by 4 bases and 0 bases, with 11 bases remaining between them. CDR3 amino acids: CASSPWRGSYNEQFF. As DNA, the CDR3 is TGTGCCAGCAGCCCATGGAGGGGCTCCTACAATGAGCAGTTCTTC. The full variable domain, in which reference TRBV5-5 and TRBJ2-1 provide the parts outside the CDR3, is DAGVTQSPTHLIKTRGQQVTLRCSPISGHKSVSWYQQVLGQGPQFIFQYYEKEERGRGNFPDRFSARQFPNYSSELNVNALLLGDSALYLCASSPWRGSYNEQFFGPGTRLTVL.

The gene calls are TRBV5-4 and TRBJ1-4; a possible D gene is TRBD1 (5 bases). Germline V gives CDR1 SGHNT, CDR2 YYREEE (reference sequence). V was clipped by 3 bases and J by 8 bases, with 20 bases between them. This CDR3 is built from 16 residues. CDR3 nucleotides: TGTGCCAGCAGCTGGAACGGTAGGGGCTTTACGGAAAAACTGTTTTTT. Translating gives CASSWNGRGFTEKLFF.

This clone was seen a few times. The chain carries TRBV7-9 and TRBJ2-3, with 11 bases matching TRBD2. V shed 4 bases and J 3 bases; nucleotides not matched to a gene: 3. There are 15 residues in the CDR3. The germline V gene encodes CDR1 SEHNR and CDR2 FQNEAQ (reference sequence). CDR3 sequence: CASSSSGRWTDTQYF. The CDR3 coding sequence is TGTGCCAGCAGCTCTAGCGGGAGGTGGACAGATACGCAGTATTTT.

V and J are TRBV29-1 and TRBJ1-2; D unresolved. The CDR3 has 13 amino acids. Germline CDR1 and CDR2: SQVTM and ANQGSEA. Trimming pared 4 bases from V and 4 bases from J, leaving 13 bases between. In DNA form, the CDR3 reads TGCAGCGTTGGTCGAAGTGCAGTCTATGGCTACACCTTC. Its protein product is CSVGRSAVYGYTF.

CDR3 sequence: CASSQESRGNTGELFF. CDR3 bases: TGCGCCAGCAGCCAAGAGAGTCGAGGGAACACCGGGGAGCTGTTTTTT. The chain carries TRBV4-1 and TRBJ2-2; no firm D call. Between the trimmed V and J ends, which lost 0 bases and 1 base, there was a span of 9 bases. This CDR3 is built from 16 residues. Germline loops: CDR1 MGHRA, CDR2 YSYEKL.

This clone has only a few counts. The chain is built from TRBV6-5 and TRBJ2-7; 11 bases line up with TRBD2. Germline loops: CDR1 MNHEY, CDR2 SVGAGI. This CDR3 contains 14 residues. The junction had 4 bases not matched to a gene; V was cut back by 6 bases and J by 3 bases. The CDR3 loop is CASSPTSGGYEQYF. CDR3 nucleotide sequence: TGTGCCAGCAGCCCAACTAGCGGGGGCTACGAGCAGTACTTC.

The chain recombines TRBV28 with TRBJ2-3, with 11 bases fitting TRBD1. Germline loops: CDR1 MDHEN, CDR2 SYDVKM. J lost 9 bases, V lost 7 bases, and 15 bases had no gene match. CDR3 length equals 16 residues. In DNA, the CDR3 is TGTGCCAGCACGACCCAAGGCGGGACAGGGGGTCCGACGCAGTATTTT. As protein: CASTTQGGTGGPTQYF. Full variable domain (outside the CDR3, taken from reference TRBV28 and TRBJ2-3): DVKVTQSSRYLVKRTGEKVFLECVQDMDHENMFWYRQDPGLGLRLIYFSYDVKMKEKGDIPEGYSVSREKKERFSLILESASTNQTSMYLCASTTQGGTGGPTQYFGPGTRLTVL.

This chain uses TRBV5-6 with TRBJ1-1; D is unclear. This CDR3 has 14 amino acids. The germline V gene encodes CDR1 SGHDT and CDR2 YYEEEE. With 0 bases removed from V and 5 bases from J, the gap between germline ends came to 11 bases. This CDR3 is CASSLDSGGTEAFF. CDR3 in DNA: TGTGCCAGCAGCTTGGACTCGGGAGGGACTGAAGCTTTCTTT.

This clone was counted a single time. The chain employs TRBV28 and TRBJ2-5; D may be TRBD1 (5 bases). The germline V gene encodes CDR1 MDHEN and CDR2 SYDVKM. The ends were cut back, 2 bases at V and 1 base at J, with 5 bases in the middle. This CDR3 has 13 residues. CDR3 DNA sequence: TGTGCCAGCAGTTTAAGGGGCCAAGAGACCCAGTACTTC. Its protein product is CASSLRGQETQYF.

This clone has a handful of counts. V and J are TRBV6-5 and TRBJ1-1; 8 bases align to TRBD1. The CDR3 totals 13 residues. Unmatched junction bases numbered 4, after V lost 0 bases and J lost 10 bases. CDR1 MNHEY and CDR2 SVGAGI come from the germline V gene. CDR3 sequence: CASSYSFGQGAFF. The CDR3 DNA sequence: TGTGCCAGCAGTTACTCGTTCGGACAGGGAGCTTTCTTT.

The rearrangement links TRBV20-1 to TRBJ2-1; no clear D. The CDR3 loop spans 10 amino acids. V lost 3 bases and J 6 bases, leaving 3 bases between the germline ends. Germline V gene data show CDR1 as DFQATT and CDR2 as SNEGSKA (reference sequence). CDR3 sequence (DNA): TGCAGTGCTAGCCGCAATGAGCAGTTCTTC. Translating it yields CSASRNEQFF.

A word on this clone: Other DNA sequences within the sample encode an identical CDR3. The J gene is TRBJ1-1, the V gene TRBV27; no clear D. This CDR3 contains 12 residues. CDR1 and CDR2 from the germline V gene are MNHEY and SMNVEV (reference sequence). The ends were cut back, 8 bases at V and 0 bases at J, with 7 bases in the middle. The CDR3 region has the DNA TGTGCCAGCTCCTCCGTGAACACTGAAGCTTTCTTT. Protein product: CASSSVNTEAFF.

This clone was seen a few times. This sequence joins TRBV4-1 and TRBJ2-7, with 8 bases identical to TRBD1. Germline V gene lookup returns CDR1 MGHRA and CDR2 YSYEKL. J was trimmed by 1 base and V by 3 bases; bases with no gene match: 11. CDR3 length: 17 residues. CDR3 bases: TGCGCCAGCAGCCACATTATTGATGGACAGGGATCCTACGAGCAGTACTTC. It translates to CASSHIIDGQGSYEQYF.

V gene TRBV6-5 combines with J gene TRBJ2-1, with a weak D call TRBD2 (7 bases). V was trimmed by 5 bases and J by 7 bases, leaving 18 bases between them. Germline assignment: CDR1 MNHEY and CDR2 SVGAGI. This CDR3 spans 15 amino acids. The CDR3 is CASSPWGGLENEQFF. DNA of the CDR3: TGTGCCAGCAGTCCGTGGGGGGGGCTGGAAAATGAGCAGTTCTTC.